The T cell receptor beta chain under discussion was sequenced for a study of blood T cell repertoires in COVID-19. Looking at the study overall: PBMCs, B-cell-depleted T cells, or T cells were the source of the cDNA or gDNA that made up the material.

Authors' data handling: Reference gene primer amplification yielded estimated nucleated cell counts. The table came from immunoSEQ multiplex PCR; TCRdb's copy has only in-frame clones and leaves some out. For V, J and clone size, that table is used; D and trimming come from the DNA. The sample includes fewer than 350,000 clones, around 87% of them seen just once. This clone showed up just a few times. The CDR3 length is 16 residues. With 0 bases removed from V and 2 bases from J, the gap between germline ends came to 8 bases. CDR1 and CDR2 from the germline V gene are LGHNA and YNFKEQ. The sequence came from a woman aged 45-60 years who had recovered from COVID-19. The gene calls are TRBV4-2 and TRBJ1-6, with a possible D match to TRBD1 (5 bases). The sample taken for sequencing was peripheral blood. The CDR3 DNA is TGTGCCAGCAGCCAAGATCAGGGAACCTATAATTCACCCCTCCACTTT. This sequence encodes CASSQDQGTYNSPLHF.